Listed below are T cell receptor beta chains from one sample, sequenced in a study of blood T cell repertoires in COVID-19. The assay was immunoSEQ multiplex PCR, and TCRdb's table has in-frame clones only and misses some. The sample has about 200,000 clones, just under 90% seen once. Sequenced: peripheral blood. Receptor source: a man in his sixties who had recovered from COVID-19. Each CDR3 is given with its conserved first and last residue. D genes are given only for firm matches. Size is omitted from some rows. Given values are once, few, many or a class for expanded clones.

CDR3 protein | CDR3 DNA | clone size | J gene | D gene | V gene
CASSQEGLAGVSNTGELFF | TGTGCCAGCAGCCAAGAGGGACTAGCGGGAGTGTCAAACACCGGGGAGCTGTTTTTT | - | TRBJ2-2 | TRBD2 | TRBV4-2
CASSPGTGGIGANYGYTF | TGTGCCAGCAGCCCCGGGACAGGGGGCATAGGAGCTAACTATGGCTACACCTTC | once | TRBJ1-2 | TRBD1 | TRBV3-1/TRBV3-2
CASSYQASNTEAFF | TGTGCCAGTAGTTACCAGGCTTCGAACACTGAAGCTTTCTTT | - | TRBJ1-1 | - | TRBV19
CASSLAGGANSPLHF | TGTGCCAGCAGCTTAGCAGGGGGCGCAAATTCACCCCTCCACTTT | - | TRBJ1-6 | TRBD1 | TRBV7-6
CASTPGGTPYEQYF | TGTGCCAGCACCCCCGGGGGGACCCCCTACGAGCAGTACTTC | - | TRBJ2-7 | TRBD2 | TRBV7-2
CSAGTQNTEAFF | TGCAGCGCCGGGACACAGAACACTGAAGCTTTCTTT | - | TRBJ1-1 | - | TRBV29-1
CASSQGNGVSGNTIYF | TGCGCCAGCAGCCAAGGGAATGGAGTCTCTGGAAACACCATATATTTT | few | TRBJ1-3 | - | TRBV4-1
CASSPFGQGTSTEAFF | TGTGCCAGCAGCCCCTTCGGACAGGGGACATCAACGGAAGCTTTCTTT | - | TRBJ1-1 | TRBD1 | TRBV7-7
CSVSRGQGYEQYF | TGCAGCGTCAGCCGCGGCCAGGGCTACGAGCAGTACTTC | once | TRBJ2-7 | - | TRBV29-1
CASSVVPSGMTDTQYF | TGTGCCAGCAGCGTAGTTCCTAGCGGGATGACAGATACGCAGTATTTT | - | TRBJ2-3 | TRBD2 | TRBV9
CASSYSILAGEADTQYF | TGTGCCAGCAGTTACTCGATCTTAGCGGGGGAGGCAGATACGCAGTATTTT | - | TRBJ2-3 | TRBD2 | TRBV6-2/TRBV6-3
CASSVWQGVRNQPQHF | TGTGCCAGCAGTGTATGGCAGGGGGTACGCAATCAGCCCCAGCATTTT | - | TRBJ1-5 | TRBD1 | TRBV6-1
CASRGGYHNIQYF | TGCGCCAGCAGAGGAGGGTATCATAACATTCAGTACTTC | - | TRBJ2-4 | - | TRBV23-1
CASSLGLATQYF | TGTGCCAGCAGTTTGGGGCTGGCGACCCAGTACTTC | - | TRBJ2-5 | - | TRBV12-3/TRBV12-4
CASSLSPRDYEQYF | TGCGCCAGCAGCTTGTCTCCCAGGGACTACGAGCAGTACTTC | - | TRBJ2-7 | - | TRBV5-1
CAISQDREGGQFF | TGTGCCATCAGCCAGGACAGGGAGGGCGGTCAGTTCTTC | few | TRBJ2-1 | - | TRBV10-3
CASSKRYSSYNEQFF | TGTGCCAGTAGTAAGCGGTACAGCTCCTACAATGAGCAGTTCTTC | - | TRBJ2-1 | - | TRBV19
CASSNREGNSPLHF | TGTGCCAGTAGTAACAGGGAGGGGAATTCACCCCTCCACTTT | - | TRBJ1-6 | - | TRBV19
CASSPGQYGNTIYF | TGTGCCAGTAGCCCGGGACAGTACGGAAACACCATATATTTT | once | TRBJ1-3 | TRBD1 | TRBV19
CASKEGSNEKLFF | TGTGCCAGCAAGGAGGGATCAAATGAAAAACTGTTTTTT | - | TRBJ1-4 | - | TRBV6-5
CASSINPLGARDEQFF | TGTGCCAGTAGTATTAACCCTCTGGGGGCTCGCGATGAGCAGTTCTTC | - | TRBJ2-1 | - | TRBV19
CASSPAGQGDYGYTF | TGTGCCAGCAGCCCCGCGGGACAGGGGGACTATGGCTACACCTTC | - | TRBJ1-2 | TRBD1 | TRBV5-6
CACRPGHSSYNSPLHF | TGTGCCTGCCGGCCGGGACACAGCTCCTATAATTCACCCCTCCACTTT | - | TRBJ1-6 | - | TRBV30
CASSVRTGGNQPQHF | TGTGCCAGCAGTGTTCGGACAGGGGGCAATCAGCCCCAGCATTTT | - | TRBJ1-5 | TRBD1 | TRBV2
CASSPRQGSGELFF | TGTGCCAGCAGCCCACGACAGGGTTCCGGGGAGCTGTTTTTT | - | TRBJ2-2 | TRBD1 | TRBV7-2